The clone carrying this TCR beta chain was seen a handful of times. What it recognizes is unknown. CDR1 is SQVTM and CDR2 is ANQGSEA in the germline V gene. This CDR3 comprises 16 residues. V was clipped by 4 bases and J by 0 bases, with 16 bases between them. This record comes from a study of cytomegalovirus exposure and HLA in healthy donors. General study findings and limits: Indistinguishable V segments, including TRBV6-2 and TRBV6-3, were excluded.

PCR employed 60 Vbeta and 13 Jbeta primers. Only in-frame clones appear in the TCRdb table, and some are missing; sequencing was by immunoSEQ multiplex PCR. The repertoire holds roughly 110,000 clones, with around 71% as singletons. The source material was PBMCs. This chain joins TRBV29-1 and TRBJ2-1; no reliable D call. The sequence was collected from a boy aged 10-17 years in good health and CMV-seronegative. CDR3 residues: CSVVFVDRSSYNEQFF. In nucleotides, the CDR3 is TGCAGCGTTGTTTTTGTTGACCGGAGCTCCTACAATGAGCAGTTCTTC.